The 5 T cell receptor beta chains listed next were all sequenced from one sample in a study of blood T cell repertoires in COVID-19. The protocol was immunoSEQ multiplex PCR, while the TCRdb copy is restricted to in-frame clones and leaves out a portion. The sample records about 130,000 clones, about four fifths being singletons. Sequencing was carried out using peripheral blood. Every receptor here comes from a woman older than 75 with acute or convalescent COVID-19.

The chain couples TRBV5-1 to TRBJ2-3; 7 nucleotides agree with TRBD1. V shed 4 bases, J shed 1 base, and the junction held 9 bases outside the gene matches. The CDR3 length is 16 residues. Per germline, CDR1 SGHRS and CDR2 YFSETQ. The CDR3 bases are TGCGCCAGCAGCACCAGACAGGGATCGCGCACAGATACGCAGTATTTT. It codes for CASSTRQGSRTDTQYF.

The J gene is TRBJ1-6, the V gene TRBV7-3; the D gene is possibly TRBD1 (6 bases). CDR1 and CDR2 from the germline V gene are SGHTA and FQGTGA. With 2 bases removed from V and 9 bases from J, the gap between germline ends came to 23 bases. This CDR3 has 18 amino acids. This chain's CDR3 is CASSLDGPRRGPSSPLHF. CDR3 in DNA: TGTGCCAGCAGCTTAGACGGCCCCCGCAGGGGACCTAGTTCACCCCTCCACTTT.

This clone was detected only a few times. The rearrangement links TRBV4-1 to TRBJ1-1; the D gene is possibly TRBD1 (6 bases). The germline V gene has CDR1 MGHRA and CDR2 YSYEKL. This CDR3 has 15 amino acids. V lost 4 bases and J lost 0, with 12 bases in between. The CDR3 coding sequence is TGCGCCAGCAGCCTCCACAGGGACATGAACACTGAAGCTTTCTTT. Its protein product is CASSLHRDMNTEAFF.

V and J are TRBV2 and TRBJ1-5; D may be TRBD1 (5 bases). V was trimmed by 2 bases and J by 0 bases, leaving 11 bases between them. The CDR3 has 16 residues. Germline assignment: CDR1 SNHLY and CDR2 FYNNEI. CDR3 nucleotides: TGTGCCAGCAGTGAACCGGGGGAGGCTAGCAATCAGCCCCAGCATTTT. Translation: CASSEPGEASNQPQHF.

The chain employs TRBV6-4 and TRBJ1-4; weak D call: TRBD1 (6 bases). The V end lost 3 bases, the J end lost 8 bases, and 16 bases lay between the germline ends. The germline V gene has CDR1 MRHNA and CDR2 SNTAGT. This CDR3 is 15 amino acids long. The CDR3 reads CASSESGRGMEKLFF. The CDR3, as DNA: TGTGCCAGCAGTGAGAGCGGCAGGGGAATGGAAAAACTGTTTTTT.